Below, 26 T cell receptor beta chains from the same sample are listed, as sequenced in a study of regulatory T cells in long-lasting Graves disease. To make TCR beta libraries, researchers used iRepertoire HTBI primers and Arm-PCR of CDR3 regions. TCRdb used MiXCR to reprocess the multiplex PCR reads, holding one entry per CDR3 protein. This table has a few hundred thousand distinct CDR3 sequences, 12% appearing once. Regarding time point: newly diagnosed GD, antithyroid drugs for less than 3 months. Extracted RNA from PBMCs served as the source of the TCR library. The same specimen was also included in a second study, on T cells in Graves' hyperthyroidism and ophthalmopathy.

The source material was peripheral blood mononuclear cells (PBMCs), sampled at new diagnosis, from a patient treated with antithyroid drugs. The receptors were gathered from a woman between 18 and 29 years old with Graves disease.

This clonotype has a handful of counts. The chain uses TRBV5-6 and TRBJ2-5; a weak D match, TRBD1 (6 bases). The V end was cut by 3 bases, the J end by 1 base, with 19 bases between. Germline V gene data show CDR1 as SGHDT and CDR2 as YYEEEE. CDR3 length: 17 amino acids. CDR3 in DNA: TGTGCCAGCAGCTGGGCGACAGGTTGGGGACCCCAAGAGACCCAGTACTTC. Translation: CASSWATGWGPQETQYF.

V gene TRBV7-3 combines with J gene TRBJ2-3, with D perhaps assigned TRBD1 or TRBD2 (5 bases each). Trimming cost V 1 base and J 0 bases, with 8 bases left between them. Germline V CDR1 and CDR2: SGHTA, FQGTGA. This CDR3 is built from 15 residues. Here the CDR3 DNA reads TGTGCCAGCAGCTTAAGGGGGTGGAGCACAGATACGCAGTATTTT. It encodes CASSLRGWSTDTQYF.

This clonotype showed up many times. V and J are TRBV20-1 and TRBJ2-3, with D hard to call. V lost 3 bases and J 6 bases, leaving 7 bases between the germline ends. CDR3 length: 11 amino acids. Germline lookup yields CDR1 DFQATT and CDR2 SNEGSKA (reference sequence). The CDR3 loop reads CSASFADTQYF. CDR3 sequence (DNA): TGCAGTGCTAGTTTCGCGGATACGCAGTATTTT.

The rearrangement joins TRBV29-1 to TRBJ2-1; TRBD1 matches at 7 bases. CDR1 and CDR2 from the germline V gene are SQVTM and ANQGSEA. The CDR3 consists of 13 residues. The trim removed 6 bases at V and 8 bases at J, leaving 10 bases unmatched. CDR3 protein: CSVGDSGVYEQFF. In DNA, the CDR3 is TGCAGCGTAGGGGACAGTGGGGTTTATGAGCAGTTCTTC.

This chain links TRBV4-3 with TRBJ1-1, with D unresolved. Germline CDR1 reads LGHNA; CDR2 reads YSLEER. Trimming pared 0 bases from V and 5 bases from J, leaving 16 bases between. The CDR3 is 16 residues long. This chain's CDR3 is CASSQDSVGGSTEAFF. Here the CDR3 DNA reads TGCGCCAGCAGCCAAGATTCGGTCGGAGGGTCGACTGAAGCTTTCTTT.

The table lists this clonotype with a few counts. The chain carries TRBV4-1 and TRBJ2-1, with D tentatively TRBD1 (6 bases). CDR1 and CDR2 (germline): MGHRA, YSYEKL. V gave up 0 bases and J gave up 4 bases, with 13 bases separating them. The CDR3 has 16 amino acids. CDR3 sequence (DNA): TGCGCCAGCAGCCAAGAGGGGGCTTTACCATACAATGAGCAGTTCTTC. Translated, it gives CASSQEGALPYNEQFF.

This clonotype occurred many times. The chain combines TRBV20-1 with TRBJ2-1; TRBD1 matches 10 bases. Germline CDR1 is DFQATT and CDR2 is SNEGSKA (reference sequence). The CDR3 is 17 residues long. V shed 4 bases and J 4 bases; nucleotides not matched to a gene: 13. CDR3 sequence reads: CSATKGQGRPLYNEQFF. The CDR3 DNA reads TGCAGTGCTACTAAGGGACAGGGGAGGCCCCTATACAATGAGCAGTTCTTC.

In its sample, this clonotype was seen many times. The J gene is TRBJ1-2, the V gene TRBV18; D is ambiguous. The V end was cut by 2 bases, the J end by 2 bases, with 12 bases between. The CDR3 is made up of 15 amino acids. Germline assignment: CDR1 KGHSH and CDR2 LQKENI. The CDR3 sequence is CASSPTQPLNYGYTF. The CDR3 DNA reads TGTGCCAGCTCACCAACACAGCCACTCAACTATGGCTACACCTTC.

Regarding this clonotype: This may be a read error, as it is one base from a much larger clone. The chain is built from TRBV12-3 or TRBV12-4 and TRBJ2-1; D is undetermined. This CDR3 has 11 amino acids. The CDR3 loop reads CTSSLRNEQFF. The DNA for the CDR3 is TGTACCAGCAGTTTAAGGAATGAGCAGTTCTTC.

This clonotype was seen ten or more times. The chain uses TRBV3-1 and TRBJ2-5; D is ambiguous. V lost 1 base to trimming and J lost 7 bases, with 16 bases between them. Germline assignment: CDR1 LGHDT and CDR2 YNNKEL (reference sequence). This CDR3 has 15 residues. In nucleotides, the CDR3 is TGTGCCAGCAGCCAAGGTCCCACCATCTCAGGGACCCAGTACTTC. It encodes CASSQGPTISGTQYF.

This clonotype was seen at least ten times. The chain has TRBV27 and TRBJ1-1; D not resolved. The germline V and J ends were trimmed by 6 bases and 0 bases, with 8 bases remaining between them. This CDR3 is 13 amino acids long. The germline gives CDR1 MNHEY, CDR2 SMNVEV (reference sequence). Here the CDR3 reads CASREELNTEAFF. DNA for the CDR3: TGTGCCAGCAGAGAGGAGCTGAACACTGAAGCTTTCTTT.

About this clonotype: A much larger clone lies one base from this, so it may be a read error. The chain is built from TRBV10-3 and TRBJ2-1; 9 nucleotides agree with TRBD2. Germline V lookup: CDR1 ENHRY, CDR2 SYGVKD. This CDR3 is built from 15 residues. The DNA of the CDR3 is TGTGCCGTCAGTGAGGTAGCGGGAGCCTACAATGAGCAGTTCTTC. As protein: CAVSEVAGAYNEQFF.

The chain is built from TRBV3-1 and TRBJ1-1; no firm D call. This CDR3 is 14 amino acids long. V lost 4 bases to trimming and J lost 6 bases, with 15 bases between them. CDR1 and CDR2 from the germline V gene are LGHDT and YNNKEL (reference sequence). Here the CDR3 reads CASSRPRGSPEAFF. CDR3 DNA: TGTGCCAGCAGCCGCCCCCGAGGAAGCCCTGAAGCTTTCTTT.

The table lists this clonotype with a few counts. The rearrangement links TRBV29-1 to TRBJ2-1; D remains unclear. CDR3 length: 8 amino acids. The germline V gene has CDR1 SQVTM and CDR2 ANQGSEA. The V gene lost 1 base and the J gene lost 12 bases, with 1 base spanning the gap. The CDR3 is CSVEGQFF. CDR3 coding DNA: TGCAGCGTTGAAGGGCAGTTCTTC.

This clonotype was seen many times. V and J are TRBV5-1 and TRBJ1-1; the D is unclear. This CDR3 is 14 amino acids long. Trimming left V 0 bases short and J 2 bases short, with 8 bases between. Germline V lookup: CDR1 SGHRS, CDR2 YFSETQ. The CDR3 region has the DNA TGCGCCAGCAGCTTGGTGGGAAAAAACACTGAAGCTTTCTTT. Its translation is CASSLVGKNTEAFF.

Many counts were recorded for this clonotype. CDR3 DNA: TGTGCCAGCATTGAGGGGGCCTCTGGAAACACCATATATTTT. Translation: CASIEGASGNTIYF. The genes are TRBV28 and TRBJ1-3, with 7 positions matching TRBD1. V dropped 7 bases and J dropped 0; count of bases not matched to a gene: 3. Germline-derived CDR1 and CDR2 are MDHEN and SYDVKM. CDR3 length: 14 amino acids.

This clonotype was found many times. The chain employs TRBV7-9 and TRBJ2-6; TRBD2 aligns across 7 bases. V was clipped by 8 bases and J by 3 bases; unmatched bases: 19. This CDR3 is 19 amino acids long. Germline V gene data show CDR1 as SEHNR and CDR2 as FQNEAQ (reference sequence). CDR3 in DNA: TGTGCCAGCCGGAGGGCGGGAGTTTCCTTTTGGGATGGGGCCAACGTCCTGACTTTC. Protein sequence: CASRRAGVSFWDGANVLTF.

This clonotype has only a few counts. The genes are TRBV5-1 and TRBJ2-2; unclear D gene. V was pared by 0 bases and J by 3 bases, with 15 bases between. Germline V CDR1 and CDR2: SGHRS, YFSETQ. The CDR3 spans 17 residues. CDR3 protein: CASSLGLGRLYTGELFF. The CDR3 DNA reads TGCGCCAGCAGCTTGGGCCTCGGGCGGCTCTACACCGGGGAGCTGTTTTTT.

This clonotype was recorded at least ten times. V and J are TRBV7-3 and TRBJ2-7; D ambiguous. The CDR3 sequence is 14 residues long. Germline-derived CDR1 and CDR2 are SGHTA and FQGTGA. Trimming took 4 bases from V and 2 from J, leaving 12 bases between them. The CDR3 is CASSSDVGPYEQYF. CDR3 nucleotides: TGTGCCAGCAGCTCAGACGTCGGCCCCTACGAGCAGTACTTC.

This clonotype was picked up many times. This chain joins TRBV10-3 and TRBJ2-7; TRBD2 matches at 9 bases. The CDR3 has 14 residues. The J segment lost 4 bases and the V segment lost 5 bases, leaving 6 bases of the junction unmatched. Germline CDR1 reads ENHRY; CDR2 reads SYGVKD. The chain's CDR3 is CAISLAGEGYEQYF. CDR3 nucleotide sequence: TGTGCCATCAGTTTAGCGGGAGAAGGTTACGAGCAGTACTTC.

The chain joins TRBV10-3 to TRBJ1-6; D gene uncertain. V was trimmed by 7 bases and J by 6 bases, leaving 19 bases between them. Germline V CDR1 and CDR2: ENHRY, SYGVKD. This CDR3 is 16 amino acids long. CDR3 DNA: TGTGCCATCAAGGATGGCCGGGGAGGCACTAATTCACCCCTCCACTTT. Its translation: CAIKDGRGGTNSPLHF.

This clonotype was picked up many times. The chain employs TRBV7-2 and TRBJ2-5; TRBD1 is a possible D gene (6 bases). The CDR3 spans 16 residues. V was shortened by 3 bases and J by 4 bases, with 18 bases between the two germline ends. Per the germline V gene, CDR1 is SGHTA and CDR2 is FQGNSA. CDR3 sequence (DNA): TGTGCCAGCAGCTTGAGGGACACCTTTTTTGTAGAGACCCAGTACTTC. Its translation: CASSLRDTFFVETQYF.

This clonotype came up many times. The chain employs TRBV29-1 and TRBJ2-5; TRBD2 might be the D (5 bases). This CDR3 region has 13 residues. CDR1 and CDR2 from the germline V gene are SQVTM and ANQGSEA. The V end lost 3 bases, the J end lost 11 bases, and 19 bases lay between the germline ends. The DNA for the CDR3 is TGCAGCGTTGAGCCTAGCACGGGCTATGGGCAGTACTTC. Its protein is CSVEPSTGYGQYF.

Many counts were recorded for this clonotype. Germline is not matched at one junction end, which may reflect a read error. The chain recombines TRBV2 with TRBJ2-1; D is perhaps TRBD1 (6 bases). In germline, CDR1 is SNHLY, CDR2 FYNNEI. CDR3 length equals 14 residues. The CDR3 spells CASSEILGGHRRLF. The CDR3 region has the DNA TGTGCCAGCAGTGAAATTTTAGGGGGACACCGTAGGCTCTTC.

This clonotype was observed many times. The chain recombines TRBV28 with TRBJ2-2, with 9 bases fitting TRBD2. The V gene's germline CDR1 is MDHEN and CDR2 SYDVKM. CDR3 length: 16 residues. The V and J ends lost 7 bases and 7 bases, in that order; junction bases with no gene match: 13. The CDR3 here is CASMEAGGPEVGELFF. The CDR3 bases are TGTGCCAGCATGGAGGCGGGAGGGCCGGAGGTCGGGGAGCTGTTTTTT.

This clonotype was seen at least ten times. This rearrangement joins TRBV20-1 to TRBJ2-3; D gene uncertain. V dropped 3 bases and J dropped 4 bases, with 5 bases sitting between them. The CDR3 spans 11 residues. CDR1 and CDR2 from the germline V gene are DFQATT and SNEGSKA (reference sequence). The CDR3 reads CSASGPDTQYF. The CDR3 DNA is TGCAGTGCTAGTGGCCCAGATACGCAGTATTTT.